The following is a T cell receptor beta chain sequence with its context. V was clipped by 5 bases and J by 1 base, with 9 bases between them. Germline assignment: CDR1 MNHEY and CDR2 SVGEGT. The CDR3 spans 14 residues. This sample was taken from a study of blood T cell repertoires in COVID-19. Overall study context: Samples representing acute and convalescent COVID-19 were sourced from the United States, Italy and Spain. PBMCs, B-cell-depleted T cells, or T cells were the source of the cDNA or gDNA that made up the material.

This table comes from immunoSEQ multiplex PCR, and its TCRdb copy is limited to in-frame clones, with some not included. The data show around 88,000 clones, 88% seen once. The chain recombines TRBV6-2 or TRBV6-3 with TRBJ1-3, with D possibly matching TRBD1 (6 bases). This clonotype was obtained from a woman of 80 years or more with acute or convalescent COVID-19. Material: peripheral blood. In nucleotides, the CDR3 is TGTGCCAGCAGTCGAGGGGGATCTGGAAACACCATATATTTT. Amino acids: CASSRGGSGNTIYF.